Listed here are 28 T cell receptor beta chains from one sample, sequenced in a study of radiotherapy plus CTLA-4 blockade in lung cancer. Libraries were prepared by immunoSEQ multiplex PCR; TCRdb keeps only in-frame clonotypes and omits some of them. The sample yields 25,000 to 35,000 clones, about 81% seen once. Sequences were derived from peripheral blood, sampled from a patient treated with radiotherapy plus ipilimumab. Receptors originate from a human donor with non-small cell lung cancer that progressed on radiotherapy plus ipilimumab.

This clone was seen more than once but under ten times. This chain uses TRBV10-2 with TRBJ2-5; possibly TRBD1 for D (7 bases). The CDR3 has 15 amino acids. The V end lost 8 bases, the J end lost 2 bases, and 18 bases lay between the germline ends. Germline loops: CDR1 WSHSY, CDR2 SAAADI. For the CDR3, the DNA is TGCGCCAGCGCTCCCAGGGGGGCGGGGCAAGAGACCCAGTACTTC. This sequence encodes CASAPRGAGQETQYF.

The chain couples TRBV18 to TRBJ2-7; unclear D gene. The germline gives CDR1 KGHSH, CDR2 LQKENI. V lost 3 bases and J lost 6, with 12 bases in between. The length of the CDR3 is 13 residues. CDR3 DNA: TGTGCCAGCTCACCCCCGCGCGAGCTCGAGCAGTACTTC. This gives the protein CASSPPRELEQYF. The complete variable domain, with remaining parts taken from reference TRBV18 and TRBJ2-7, reads NAGVMQNPRHLVRRRGQEARLRCSPMKGHSHVYWYRQLPEEGLKFMVYLQKENIIDESGMPKERFSAEFPKEGPSILRIQQVVRGDSAAYFCASSPPRELEQYFGPGTRLTVT.

This clone was counted between two and nine times. The chain uses TRBV19 and TRBJ1-2; D possibly corresponds to TRBD1 (6 bases). Germline CDR1 LNHDA, CDR2 SQIVND (reference sequence). V dropped 5 bases and J dropped 6 bases, with 16 bases sitting between them. CDR3 size: 14 residues. The CDR3 protein is CASSGVKGEDGYTF. In nucleotides, the CDR3 is TGTGCCAGTAGTGGGGTTAAGGGGGAAGATGGCTACACCTTC.

V and J are TRBV5-4 and TRBJ2-7; 8 nucleotides agree with TRBD1. The CDR3 is made up of 14 amino acids. Looked up from germline, CDR1 is SGHNT and CDR2 is YYREEE (reference sequence). Trimming cost V 5 bases and J 4 bases; bases outside gene matches: 8. CDR3 coding DNA: TGTGCCAGCAGGGGGGGCCAGGGGGCTTACGAGCAGTACTTC. Translated, it gives CASRGGQGAYEQYF. Based on the CDR3 plus reference TRBV5-4 and TRBJ2-7, the full variable domain is ETGVTQSPTHLIKTRGQQVTLRCSSQSGHNTVSWYQQALGQGPQFIFQYYREEENGRGNFPPRFSGLQFPNYSSELNVNALELDDSALYLCASRGGQGAYEQYFGPGTRLTVT.

The chain has TRBV5-4 and TRBJ2-1; TRBD1 matches 8 bases. Trimming cost V 0 bases and J 6 bases; bases outside gene matches: 5. This CDR3 region has 15 residues. Per germline, CDR1 SGHNT and CDR2 YYREEE (reference sequence). CDR3 bases: TGTGCCAGCAGCTTGGTAGGACAGGGTGGCAATGAGCAGTTCTTC. Its translation: CASSLVGQGGNEQFF.

The V and J genes are TRBV18 and TRBJ2-7, with TRBD1 matching over 7 bases. CDR1 and CDR2 from the germline V gene are KGHSH and LQKENI. The CDR3 has 16 residues. Losses at the gene ends were 0 bases for V and 1 base for J; bases not matched to a gene: 6. CDR3: CASSPPVGGKSYEQYF. CDR3 in DNA: TGTGCCAGCTCACCACCGGTAGGGGGCAAATCCTACGAGCAGTACTTC.

This chain links TRBV11-1 with TRBJ2-7; D possibly corresponds to TRBD1 (5 bases). CDR1 SGHAT and CDR2 FQDESV come from the germline V gene (reference sequence). CDR3 size: 15 residues. Trimming took 5 bases from V and 5 from J, leaving 19 bases between them. CDR3 bases: TGTGCCAGCAGCCATAGCCAGGGTGGAAGGAACGAGCAGTACTTC. Encoded protein: CASSHSQGGRNEQYF.

The chain recombines TRBV5-1 with TRBJ1-2; 7 nucleotides agree with TRBD1. The CDR3 length is 13 residues. Germline V gene sequence: CDR1 SGHRS, CDR2 YFSETQ. V trimming: 4 bases; J trimming: 8 bases; junction bases outside the gene matches: 8. The CDR3 reads CASSPEGAGGYTF. CDR3 bases: TGCGCCAGCAGCCCGGAGGGGGCGGGCGGCTACACCTTC.

The genes are TRBV29-1 and TRBJ1-1; D remains ambiguous. The length of the CDR3 is 15 residues. Germline V gene data show CDR1 as SQVTM and CDR2 as ANQGSEA. The V gene lost 2 bases and the J gene lost 0 bases, with 13 bases spanning the gap. The CDR3 bases are TGCAGCGTTGAATCTCGCCCCTATATGAACACTGAAGCTTTCTTT. The encoded protein is CSVESRPYMNTEAFF.

V is TRBV7-2 and J is TRBJ1-6, with a possible D match to TRBD1 (5 bases). The CDR3 loop spans 15 amino acids. Germline assignment: CDR1 SGHTA and CDR2 FQGNSA. The V end lost 3 bases, the J end lost 7 bases, and 13 bases lay between the germline ends. CDR3: CASSFSQGGNSPLHF. DNA of the CDR3: TGTGCCAGCAGCTTCAGTCAGGGAGGGAATTCACCCCTCCACTTT.

In its sample, this clone was seen a few times. The chain is built from TRBV2 and TRBJ1-6; a weak D match, TRBD1 (5 bases). V was pared by 6 bases and J by 9 bases, with 15 bases between. The CDR3 is 14 residues long. Germline V CDR1 and CDR2: SNHLY, FYNNEI. The CDR3, as DNA: TGTGCCAGCAGACCGGGCCTTGGGGCTTCACCCCTCCACTTT. The encoded protein is CASRPGLGASPLHF.

The rearrangement joins TRBV4-2 to TRBJ2-3; D is perhaps TRBD1 (7 bases). Per the germline V gene, CDR1 is LGHNA and CDR2 is YNFKEQ. CDR3 length: 18 residues. V was trimmed by 1 base and J by 0 bases, leaving 17 bases between them. Here the CDR3 reads CASSQAGGGTASTDTQYF. The CDR3 region has the DNA TGTGCCAGCAGCCAAGCTGGCGGCGGGACAGCTAGCACAGATACGCAGTATTTT.

CDR3 sequence: CASSLAASGGASEQFF. The CDR3 nucleotides are TGTGCCAGCAGCTTGGCCGCTAGCGGGGGGGCCTCGGAGCAGTTCTTC. This chain uses TRBV5-6 with TRBJ2-1; 12 bases align to TRBD2. The J segment lost 10 bases and the V segment lost 0 bases, leaving 8 bases of the junction unmatched. The CDR3 runs to 16 residues. CDR1 and CDR2 from the germline V gene are SGHDT and YYEEEE.

The chain employs TRBV18 and TRBJ1-4; 7 positions agree with TRBD1. Trimming took 2 bases from V and 0 from J; bases not matched to a gene: 6. CDR3 size: 17 residues. The germline V gene encodes CDR1 KGHSH and CDR2 LQKENI. CDR3 amino acids: CASSPEQGFATNEKLFF. CDR3 bases: TGTGCCAGCTCACCAGAACAGGGGTTTGCAACTAATGAAAAACTGTTTTTT.

The CDR3 DNA reads as TGTGCCAGCAGCGCTAGCGGGGGGGGCCGAGAGACCCAGTACTTC. Protein sequence: CASSASGGGRETQYF. The rearrangement links TRBV9 to TRBJ2-5; 12 bases agree with TRBD2. With 3 bases clipped from V and 4 bases from J, the junction kept 4 bases outside the gene matches. CDR1 is SGDLS, CDR2 YYNGEE, per germline. The CDR3 is 15 amino acids. Full variable domain (remainder filled in from reference TRBV9 and TRBJ2-5): DSGVTQTPKHLITATGQRVTLRCSPRSGDLSVYWYQQSLDQGLQFLIQYYNGEERAKGNILERFSAQQFPDLHSELNLSSLELGDSALYFCASSASGGGRETQYFGPGTRLLVL.

This chain links TRBV14 with TRBJ1-2, with 8 bases identical to TRBD1. The CDR3 spans 18 residues. Looked up from germline, CDR1 is SGHDN and CDR2 is FVKESK. After removal of 4 bases from V and 1 base from J, the junction contained 14 bases not matched to a gene. CDR3 protein: CASSPPPGQEPLNYGYTF. CDR3 DNA: TGTGCCAGCAGCCCCCCTCCGGGACAGGAACCTCTTAACTATGGCTACACCTTC. Full variable domain (outside the CDR3, taken from reference TRBV14 and TRBJ1-2): EAGVTQFPSHSVIEKGQTVTLRCDPISGHDNLYWYRRVMGKEIKFLLHFVKESKQDESGMPNNRFLAERTGGTYSTLKVQPAELEDSGVYFCASSPPPGQEPLNYGYTFGSGTRLTVV.

CDR3 amino acids: CASSSSLAGGQETQYF. The DNA of the CDR3 is TGTGCCAGCAGCTCATCACTAGCGGGGGGCCAAGAGACCCAGTACTTC. V is TRBV7-2 and J is TRBJ2-5, with 12 bases lining up with TRBD2. J gave up 1 base and V 4 bases, and 4 bases lay outside the gene matches. The CDR3 is 16 residues long. CDR1 and CDR2 from the germline V gene are SGHTA and FQGNSA.

The CDR3 DNA sequence: TGTGCCAGCAGCCGCGCAGCGGGGGCTTCCTACAATGAGCAGTTCTTC. Translated: CASSRAAGASYNEQFF. The chain links TRBV11-2 to TRBJ2-1; 8 bases agree with TRBD2. The CDR3 extends over 16 amino acids. The V segment lost 5 bases and the J segment 1 base; nucleotides outside the gene matches: 7. CDR1 SGHAT and CDR2 FQNNGV come from the germline V gene.

V is TRBV6-1 and J is TRBJ1-2; D remains ambiguous. Looked up from germline, CDR1 is MNHNS and CDR2 is SASEGT. The CDR3 is made up of 15 amino acids. Trimming left V 6 bases short and J 4 bases short, with 18 bases between. In DNA, the CDR3 is TGTGCCAGCAGCGCCCGGGAGAACCCCGCCTATGGCTACACCTTC. It is translated as CASSARENPAYGYTF.

This clone was detected once. The rearrangement links TRBV19 to TRBJ2-1; 11 nucleotides agree with TRBD2. The CDR3 covers 18 residues. Germline-derived CDR1 and CDR2 are LNHDA and SQIVND (reference sequence). After removal of 0 bases from V and 5 bases from J, the junction contained 9 bases not matched to a gene. CDR3 amino acids: CASSIDATSGGRHNEQFF. CDR3 nucleotide sequence: TGTGCCAGTAGTATAGACGCCACTAGCGGGGGCCGCCACAATGAGCAGTTCTTC.

This CDR3 is CASSSGTTSLTDTQYF. The CDR3 coding sequence is TGCGCCAGCAGCTCGGGAACTACATCCCTCACAGATACGCAGTATTTT. The gene calls are TRBV5-1 and TRBJ2-3; tentatively, D is TRBD2 (5 bases). V was trimmed by 3 bases and J by 2 bases, leaving 16 bases between them. CDR1 and CDR2 (germline): SGHRS, YFSETQ. CDR3 length: 16 amino acids.

V is TRBV9 and J is TRBJ2-1; the match to TRBD2 covers 7 bases. Germline CDR1 is SGDLS and CDR2 is YYNGEE. The CDR3 extends over 13 amino acids. J lost 8 bases, V lost 2 bases, and 4 bases had no gene match. CDR3 sequence (DNA): TGTGCCAGCAGCGTGGGAGGGGTCGATGAGCAGTTCTTC. Translating it yields CASSVGGVDEQFF.

This clone was seen only a few times. The chain uses TRBV5-1 and TRBJ2-5; no reliable D call. This CDR3 spans 12 amino acids. Germline V gene lookup returns CDR1 SGHRS and CDR2 YFSETQ. Trimming stripped 0 bases from V and 3 bases from J, with 3 bases between. The CDR3 loop reads CASSLAEETQYF. CDR3 coding DNA: TGCGCCAGCAGCTTGGCAGAAGAGACCCAGTACTTC. The full variable domain, in which reference TRBV5-1 and TRBJ2-5 provide the parts outside the CDR3, is KAGVTQTPRYLIKTRGQQVTLSCSPISGHRSVSWYQQTPGQGLQFLFEYFSETQRNKGNFPGRFSGRQFSNSRSEMNVSTLELGDSALYLCASSLAEETQYFGPGTRLLVL.

CDR3 sequence (DNA): TGTGCCAGCTCACTGGCTAGCGGGGGAGGCGATGAGCAGTTCTTC. It yields the protein CASSLASGGGDEQFF. This chain uses TRBV18 with TRBJ2-1, with 10 bases matching TRBD2. Germline V CDR1 and CDR2: KGHSH, LQKENI. The CDR3 covers 15 residues. V shed 4 bases, J shed 8 bases, and the junction held 8 bases outside the gene matches.

This chain links TRBV4-1 with TRBJ2-1; D possibly corresponds to TRBD2 (5 bases). This CDR3 is built from 15 residues. Trimming shortened V by 0 bases and J by 7 bases, and 13 bases separated the two germline ends. Germline loops: CDR1 MGHRA, CDR2 YSYEKL. The CDR3 DNA reads TGCGCCAGCAGCCAAGAGAGGACGGGGTTTAATGAGCAGTTCTTC. Translated, it gives CASSQERTGFNEQFF.

The chain couples TRBV19 to TRBJ1-3; no clear D gene. The length of the CDR3 is 14 residues. Looked up from germline, CDR1 is LNHDA and CDR2 is SQIVND (reference sequence). V was cut by 8 bases and J by 4 bases, with 15 bases left in between. For the CDR3, the DNA is TGTGCCAGTCTCCATGGAGGGCCCGGAAACACCATATATTTT. Translation gives CASLHGGPGNTIYF.

The chain uses TRBV2 and TRBJ2-7; possibly TRBD1 for D (6 bases). The CDR3 length is 15 residues. Germline CDR1 and CDR2: SNHLY and FYNNEI. V lost 2 bases, J lost 0 bases, and 11 bases lay in between. CDR3 protein: CASSERQASSYEQYF. CDR3 nucleotides: TGTGCCAGCAGTGAACGACAGGCCAGCTCCTACGAGCAGTACTTC. Complete variable domain (other parts from reference TRBV2 and TRBJ2-7): EPEVTQTPSHQVTQMGQEVILRCVPISNHLYFYWYRQILGQKVEFLVSFYNNEISEKSEIFDDQFSVERPDGSNFTLKIRSTKLEDSAMYFCASSERQASSYEQYFGPGTRLTVT.

CDR3 sequence reads: CASSLAVGTVGASTAEAFF. The DNA of the CDR3 is TGTGCCAGCAGCTTGGCTGTAGGGACAGTTGGGGCCTCTACTGCTGAAGCTTTCTTT. V and J are TRBV5-6 and TRBJ1-1, with 7 bases that match TRBD1. V gave up 0 bases and J gave up 6 bases; unmatched junction bases: 20. CDR3 length: 19 amino acids. Per germline, CDR1 SGHDT and CDR2 YYEEEE. Full variable domain (rest looked up from reference TRBV5-6 and TRBJ1-1): DAGVTQSPTHLIKTRGQQVTLRCSPKSGHDTVSWYQQALGQGPQFIFQYYEEEERQRGNFPDRFSGHQFPNYSSELNVNALLLGDSALYLCASSLAVGTVGASTAEAFFGQGTRLTVV.